Sequencing of this TCR beta chain was carried out in a study of response to subunit inactivated influenza vaccine. MiXCR was run by TCRdb on the RT-PCR reads, yielding one entry per CDR3 protein. The table lists some 570,000 distinct CDR3 sequences, approximately 10% of them singletons. This clonotype was detected only a few times. The ends were cut back, 6 bases at V and 1 base at J, with 12 bases in the middle. The CDR3 runs 14 residues. These data are also associated with another study on T cells expressing NK-cell markers. As that study records: TCR beta libraries carry UMIs added by 5'RACE template switching. The TCR beta repertoires originated in sorted CD3+CD56+NKG2C+, CD3+CD56+NKG2C- and CD3+CD56-NKG2C+ T cells. Among eight sequenced donors, seven carried HCMV seropositivity while one was seronegative. Once again these clonotypes came out on top in the CD3+CD56-NKG2C+ fraction of a few donors. It remained uncertain whether the expanded NKG2C+ T cell clones were specific for HCMV antigens.

The TCR was taken from a man between 50 and 59 years old who received an inactivated influenza vaccine. V usage is TRBV12-3 or TRBV12-4 and J usage is TRBJ1-1; D uncertain. The sample in question was PBMCs from blood, obtained on the day of vaccination. The CDR3 loop is CASSSSPANTEAFF. The CDR3, as DNA: TGTGCCAGCAGCTCGAGTCCGGCGAACACTGAAGCTTTCTTT.